The clone carrying this T cell receptor beta chain has a single count. In the study's own analysis: Amplifying reference gene primers gave estimates of nucleated cell counts. TCRdb's table, derived via immunoSEQ multiplex PCR, lists solely in-frame clones and lacks some. V and J calls and clone size are copied from that table; D and trimming were computed from the DNA. The sample yields about 50,000 clones, approximately 91% seen once. The sample belongs to a study of blood T cell repertoires in COVID-19. Looking at the study overall: COVID-19 samples, acute and convalescent, were from the United States, Italy and Spain. PBMCs, B-cell-depleted T cells, or T cells provided the cDNA or gDNA that made up the material.

In germline, CDR1 is MNHEY, CDR2 SMNVEV (reference sequence). This CDR3 has 14 residues. V lost 1 base and J lost 8, with 14 bases in between. The chain has TRBV27 and TRBJ1-2, with D possibly TRBD1 on 5 matching bases. The sequence was obtained from a human donor in a cohort sampled during active COVID-19. The sequenced sample consisted of peripheral blood. The CDR3 sequence: CASSLYYRGGGYTF. The CDR3 DNA sequence: TGTGCCAGCAGTTTATATTACCGCGGGGGGGGCTACACCTTC.